Following are 26 T cell receptor beta chains from one sample sequenced in a study of T cell repertoires in cytomegalovirus infection. TCRdb processed the reads anew with MiXCR; each CDR3 protein has one entry. The sample consists of 230,000 or so distinct CDR3 sequences, around 15% of them appearing once. The specimen sequenced was CD8+ T cells from PBMCs. The receptors shown here come from a human donor in good health (CMV status not recorded). Some clones in this sample may be carry-over from other donors' samples.

This clonotype was observed many times. This chain links TRBV7-9 with TRBJ2-7, with D perhaps matching TRBD1 (5 bases). Germline V lookup: CDR1 SEHNR, CDR2 FQNEAQ (reference sequence). The CDR3 length is 12 residues. Trimming took off 7 bases at V and 4 bases at J, with 11 bases between the two ends. CDR3 DNA sequence: TGTGCCAGCACAGGGATCGGTTACGAGCAGTACTTC. This translates into CASTGIGYEQYF.

This clonotype was observed a handful of times. The gene calls are TRBV10-1 and TRBJ2-7; D possibly matches TRBD1 or TRBD2 (5 bases each). In germline, CDR1 is WNHNN, CDR2 SYGVQD (reference sequence). The CDR3 totals 14 residues. Trimming removed 5 bases from V and 4 bases from J, with 15 bases in between. The CDR3 sequence is CASSWDGFRYEQYF. The CDR3 DNA reads as TGCGCCAGCAGTTGGGACGGTTTTCGGTACGAGCAGTACTTC.

A few counts support this clonotype. The chain employs TRBV7-6 and TRBJ2-5, with D unclear. Germline V gene lookup returns CDR1 SGHVS and CDR2 FNYEAQ. V gave up 4 bases and J gave up 4 bases, with 16 bases separating them. This CDR3 is 15 amino acids long. The DNA for the CDR3 is TGTGCCAGCAGCTCAAATCCCCTGAGGCGAGAGACCCAGTACTTC. Its protein is CASSSNPLRRETQYF.

V and J are TRBV20-1 and TRBJ1-1; D possibly corresponds to TRBD1 (5 bases). V lost 7 bases, J lost 2 bases, and 14 bases lay in between. The CDR3 consists of 13 residues. The germline V gene has CDR1 DFQATT and CDR2 SNEGSKA (reference sequence). The DNA for the CDR3 is TGCAGTGGGGCGGGACTGCTTAACACTGAAGCTTTCTTT. Translated, it gives CSGAGLLNTEAFF.

The genes are TRBV5-4 and TRBJ2-3; D is unclear. The CDR3 has 15 residues. CDR1 and CDR2 from the germline V gene are SGHNT and YYREEE (reference sequence). V shed 1 base and J shed 1 base, with 10 bases lying between them. The CDR3 DNA follows: TGTGCCAGCAGCTTGTCCGGAAGGGGCACAGATACGCAGTATTTT. It translates to CASSLSGRGTDTQYF.

There are many counts of this clonotype. The gene calls are TRBV6-1 and TRBJ2-1, with 12 bases fitting TRBD2. There are 15 residues in the CDR3. Per the germline V gene, CDR1 is MNHNS and CDR2 is SASEGT. Germline trimming cut 1 base from V and 8 bases from J; bases unmatched to any gene: 3. CDR3: CASSEGTSGAHEQFF. For the CDR3, the DNA is TGTGCCAGCAGTGAAGGGACTAGCGGGGCCCATGAGCAGTTCTTC.

The chain carries TRBV28 and TRBJ1-1, with 7 bases identical to TRBD1. The J segment lost 0 bases and the V segment lost 7 bases, leaving 5 bases of the junction unmatched. The CDR3 sequence is 14 residues long. Germline CDR1 and CDR2: MDHEN and SYDVKM. The CDR3, as DNA: TGTGCCAGCAACTCGAGGGGGCTGAACACTGAAGCTTTCTTT. Amino acid sequence: CASNSRGLNTEAFF.

V usage is TRBV2 and J usage is TRBJ2-1; no clear D gene. This CDR3 has 13 amino acids. The V gene's germline CDR1 is SNHLY and CDR2 FYNNEI. Trimming took 6 bases from V and 5 from J, leaving 11 bases between them. The CDR3 region is CASRDLNNNEQFF. The CDR3 nucleotides are TGTGCCAGCAGGGACCTGAATAACAATGAGCAGTTCTTC. The full variable domain, in which reference TRBV2 and TRBJ2-1 provide the parts outside the CDR3, is EPEVTQTPSHQVTQMGQEVILRCVPISNHLYFYWYRQILGQKVEFLVSFYNNEISEKSEIFDDQFSVERPDGSNFTLKIRSTKLEDSAMYFCASRDLNNNEQFFGPGTRLTVL.

A remark on this clonotype: The CDR3 ends on some other residue instead of the conserved phenylalanine or tryptophan, so this is likely a read error. This chain joins TRBV11-2 and TRBJ2-7; 7 bases align to TRBD2. Germline-derived CDR1 and CDR2 are SGHAT and FQNNGV. Unmatched junction bases numbered 6, after V lost 3 bases and J lost 1 base. This CDR3 region has 15 residues. This CDR3 is CASSFHGGGSYEQYS. The CDR3 DNA follows: TGTGCCAGCAGCTTCCATGGGGGGGGTTCCTACGAGCAGTACTCC.

At least ten counts were recorded for this clonotype. The chain recombines TRBV6-2 or TRBV6-3 with TRBJ2-1; no clear D. From germline, CDR1 is MNHEY and CDR2 SVGEGT. Trimming shortened V by 7 bases and J by 6 bases, and 19 bases separated the two germline ends. This CDR3 has 15 amino acids. DNA of the CDR3: TGTGCCAGCACGCCTATGTTAAGTATGGGCAATGAGCAGTTCTTC. Its protein is CASTPMLSMGNEQFF.

The chain couples TRBV25-1 to TRBJ1-5; the D gene is possibly TRBD1 (5 bases). The CDR3 covers 13 residues. With 6 bases removed from V and 5 bases from J, the gap between germline ends came to 11 bases. Germline V gene data show CDR1 as MGHDK and CDR2 as SYGVNS. This CDR3 reads CASSDSAYQPQHF. In nucleotides, the CDR3 is TGTGCCAGCAGCGACAGCGCTTATCAGCCCCAGCATTTT.

This clonotype was seen more than once but under ten times. This chain connects TRBV19 to TRBJ2-2; a possible D gene is TRBD2 (6 bases). Germline CDR1 LNHDA, CDR2 SQIVND (reference sequence). The CDR3 extends over 18 amino acids. The V gene lost 2 bases and the J gene lost 3 bases, with 19 bases spanning the gap. CDR3 sequence reads: CASSISFYRETYTGELFF. In DNA, the CDR3 is TGTGCCAGTAGTATATCCTTCTACCGGGAGACCTACACCGGGGAGCTGTTTTTT.

This clonotype was counted a few times. This rearrangement joins TRBV24-1 to TRBJ1-2, with D unresolved. V lost 6 bases and J lost 3, with 22 bases in between. The CDR3 contains 17 residues. Looked up from germline, CDR1 is KGHDR and CDR2 is SFDVKD. The CDR3 reads CATSHELGPEGDYGYTF. CDR3 in DNA: TGTGCCACCAGTCACGAACTAGGGCCGGAGGGAGACTATGGCTACACCTTC.

V gene TRBV20-1 combines with J gene TRBJ2-7; D is unclear. Trimming left V 6 bases short and J 6 bases short, with 12 bases between. CDR3 size: 11 residues. Germline loops: CDR1 DFQATT, CDR2 SNEGSKA (reference sequence). The CDR3 sequence is CSAQSRGEQYF. The DNA of the CDR3 is TGCAGTGCACAATCTAGAGGCGAGCAGTACTTC.

In its sample, this clonotype was seen a few times. J is TRBJ2-1 and V is TRBV7-2; 11 bases are a match to TRBD2. The J segment lost 3 bases and the V segment lost 4 bases, leaving 8 bases of the junction unmatched. The CDR3 is 17 residues long. The germline gives CDR1 SGHTA, CDR2 FQGNSA. Here the CDR3 DNA reads TGTGCCAGCAGCTCTCAAAGCCTAGCGGGGGGCTACAATGAGCAGTTCTTC. Its translation: CASSSQSLAGGYNEQFF. Drawing the rest from reference TRBV7-2 and TRBJ2-1, the complete variable domain is GAGVSQSPSNKVTEKGKDVELRCDPISGHTALYWYRQSLGQGLEFLIYFQGNSAPDKSGLPSDRFSAERTGGSVSTLTIQRTQQEDSAVYLCASSSQSLAGGYNEQFFGPGTRLTVL.

This clonotype has a count of ten or more. This chain's CDR3 is CASSLIGDPTGNTIYF. The CDR3 nucleotides read TGTGCCAGCAGCTTAATAGGGGATCCCACTGGAAACACCATATATTTT. The V and J genes are TRBV7-8 and TRBJ1-3; D is possibly TRBD1 (5 bases). From germline, CDR1 is SGHVS and CDR2 FQNEAQ. The length of the CDR3 is 16 residues. Trimming pared 2 bases from V and 2 bases from J, leaving 13 bases between.

V and J are TRBV4-1 and TRBJ2-2; D not resolved. Germline CDR1 and CDR2: MGHRA and YSYEKL. The CDR3 extends over 18 amino acids. Between the trimmed V and J ends, which lost 4 bases and 3 bases, there was a span of 21 bases. The CDR3 is CASSPLGRREMHTGELFF. In DNA form, the CDR3 reads TGCGCCAGCAGCCCCCTGGGCCGACGAGAAATGCACACCGGGGAGCTGTTTTTT.

V gene TRBV7-9 combines with J gene TRBJ1-1, with TRBD1 as a possible D gene (6 bases). Deletions cut 5 bases from V and 1 base from J, with 23 bases between. CDR1 and CDR2 (germline): SEHNR, FQNEAQ (reference sequence). The CDR3 is 18 amino acids. The DNA for the CDR3 is TGTGCCAGCAGCCCTCCTAACGCTCCCTCAGGGGCGAACACTGAAGCTTTCTTT. This encodes CASSPPNAPSGANTEAFF.

The rearrangement joins TRBV28 to TRBJ1-5, with 9 bases fitting TRBD1. V shed 7 bases and J 7 bases; nucleotides not matched to a gene: 11. The CDR3 has 15 amino acids. Germline assignment: CDR1 MDHEN and CDR2 SYDVKM. This CDR3 reads CASTHGTGRNQPQHF. The CDR3 bases are TGTGCCAGCACCCACGGGACAGGGAGGAACCAGCCCCAGCATTTT.

This clonotype was seen a single time. The chain carries TRBV15 and TRBJ2-7; 9 nucleotides match TRBD1. There are 15 residues in the CDR3. Germline assignment: CDR1 LNHNV and CDR2 YYDKDF (reference sequence). Losses at the gene ends were 3 bases for V and 3 bases for J; bases not matched to a gene: 6. The CDR3 protein is CATSRDRGSSYEQYF. The CDR3 coding sequence is TGTGCCACCAGCAGGGACAGGGGATCAAGCTACGAGCAGTACTTC.

This clonotype came up a few times. V usage is TRBV28 and J usage is TRBJ2-7; 9 bases match TRBD1. The CDR3 length is 16 residues. Germline V CDR1 and CDR2: MDHEN, SYDVKM. V gave up 6 bases and J gave up 5 bases; unmatched junction bases: 14. The CDR3 here is CASRANSGTGIHEQYF. DNA for the CDR3: TGTGCCAGCAGGGCTAATTCCGGGACAGGGATCCACGAGCAGTACTTC. Combining the CDR3 with reference TRBV28 and TRBJ2-7 gives the whole variable domain DVKVTQSSRYLVKRTGEKVFLECVQDMDHENMFWYRQDPGLGLRLIYFSYDVKMKEKGDIPEGYSVSREKKERFSLILESASTNQTSMYLCASRANSGTGIHEQYFGPGTRLTVT.

This clonotype has ten or more counts. The chain uses TRBV7-8 and TRBJ1-2; 7 bases line up with TRBD1. Germline loops: CDR1 SGHVS, CDR2 FQNEAQ. Trimming took 4 bases from V and 0 from J; bases not matched to a gene: 5. The CDR3 runs 15 residues. The chain's CDR3 is CASSSRQGANYGYTF. The CDR3 nucleotides are TGTGCCAGCAGCTCTCGACAGGGAGCTAACTATGGCTACACCTTC.

This chain joins TRBV2 and TRBJ2-7; 7 bases fit TRBD1. CDR3 length: 15 residues. Unmatched junction bases numbered 8, after V lost 1 base and J lost 5 bases. Germline V gene sequence: CDR1 SNHLY, CDR2 FYNNEI. The CDR3 reads CASSEGQGRADEQYF. Here the CDR3 DNA reads TGTGCCAGCAGTGAAGGACAGGGAAGGGCGGACGAGCAGTACTTC.

J is TRBJ1-1 and V is TRBV12-3 or TRBV12-4; D unresolved. The CDR3 has 14 residues. The ends were cut back, 3 bases at V and 0 bases at J, with 8 bases in the middle. In DNA form, the CDR3 reads TGTGCCAGCAGTTTTCCAAACATGAACACTGAAGCTTTCTTT. This translates into CASSFPNMNTEAFF.

This clonotype was counted at least ten times. The chain couples TRBV7-9 to TRBJ2-4; D ambiguous. Trimming took off 4 bases at V and 6 bases at J, with 7 bases between the two ends. There are 12 residues in the CDR3. In germline, CDR1 is SEHNR, CDR2 FQNEAQ (reference sequence). The CDR3 region has the DNA TGTGCCAGCAGCTCGGAGAGAAACATTCAGTACTTC. Its translation is CASSSERNIQYF.

This sequence joins TRBV3-1 and TRBJ2-2, with 12 nucleotides matching TRBD2. The CDR3 covers 19 residues. Germline values: CDR1 LGHDT, CDR2 YNNKEL (reference sequence). The J segment lost 1 base and the V segment lost 1 base, leaving 7 bases of the junction unmatched. The CDR3 spells CASSQGLAGAQGNTGELFF. The CDR3 DNA is TGTGCCAGCAGCCAAGGACTAGCGGGGGCTCAAGGGAACACCGGGGAGCTGTTTTTT.